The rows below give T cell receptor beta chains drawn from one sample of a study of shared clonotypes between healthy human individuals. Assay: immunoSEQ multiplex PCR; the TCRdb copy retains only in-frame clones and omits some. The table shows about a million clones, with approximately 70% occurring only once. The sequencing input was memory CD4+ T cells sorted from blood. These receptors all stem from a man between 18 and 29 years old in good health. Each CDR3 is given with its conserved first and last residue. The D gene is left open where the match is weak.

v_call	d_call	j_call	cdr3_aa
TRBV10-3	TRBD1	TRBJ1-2	CAISATGQGMGYTF
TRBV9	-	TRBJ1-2	CASSPGGAANYGYTF
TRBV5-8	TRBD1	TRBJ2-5	CASSVNRGPGETQYF
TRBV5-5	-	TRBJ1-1	CASTPRGTEAFF
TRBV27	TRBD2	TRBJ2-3	CASSLWSSGRTDTQYF
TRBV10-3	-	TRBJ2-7	CAISESGGPAYEQYF
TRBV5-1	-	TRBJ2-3	CASSSGTFDTQYF
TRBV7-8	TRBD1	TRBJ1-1	CASSPGQGLNTEAFF
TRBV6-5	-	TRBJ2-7	CASSRGSGSYEQYF
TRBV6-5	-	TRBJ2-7	CASRKGANSYEQYF
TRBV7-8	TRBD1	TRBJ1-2	CASSFTGEDYGYTF
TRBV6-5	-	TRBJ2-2	CASGFRVTGELFF
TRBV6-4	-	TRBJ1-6	CASSDAPGGNSPLHF
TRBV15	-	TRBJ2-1	CATSRGDSPGNEQFF
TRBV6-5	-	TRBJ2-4	CASSSAEGIQYF
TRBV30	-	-	CAWSVHSYEQYF